The 28 T cell receptor beta chains below all came from one sample that was sequenced in a study of T cells in Graves' hyperthyroidism and ophthalmopathy. Template material for amplifying TCR beta CDR3 regions consisted of RNA transcripts. The study used the HTBI primer set for a first-round RT-PCR of the TCR CDR3. From the multiplex PCR reads, TCRdb called clonotypes with MiXCR, one entry per CDR3 protein. Counted here are fewer than 650,000 distinct CDR3 sequences, 14% occurring once; the ten biggest clones make up roughly 7.7%. The sequencing sample was made of blood. The receptors were sampled from a woman aged 18-30 years with Graves' ophthalmopathy.

CDR3 sequence reads: CASSLNAGGNQPQHF. In DNA, the CDR3 is TGTGCCAGCAGTTTGAATGCAGGCGGCAATCAGCCCCAGCATTTT. J is TRBJ1-5 and V is TRBV12-3 or TRBV12-4; no clear D gene. The CDR3 is 15 residues long. V was trimmed by 3 bases and J by 2 bases, leaving 11 bases between them.

The sample holds many counts of this clonotype. The gene calls are TRBV30 and TRBJ1-3, with a weak D call TRBD1 (6 bases). Germline CDR1 reads GTSNPN; CDR2 reads SVGIG (reference sequence). This CDR3 has 13 amino acids. V was trimmed by 4 bases and J by 4 bases, leaving 11 bases between them. The CDR3 DNA follows: TGTGCCTGGAACGGACAGTCCGGAAACACCATATATTTT. It translates to CAWNGQSGNTIYF.

This clonotype was found many times. The chain employs TRBV11-2 and TRBJ2-7; no definite D call. From germline, CDR1 is SGHAT and CDR2 FQNNGV. The germline V and J ends were trimmed by 5 bases and 3 bases, with 8 bases remaining between them. The CDR3 is 12 amino acids. The CDR3 DNA sequence: TGTGCCAGCAGCCCCACCTTCTACGAGCAGTACTTC. This gives the protein CASSPTFYEQYF.

This clonotype was found many times. V usage is TRBV2 and J usage is TRBJ2-4, with TRBD2 matching over 8 bases. Trimming removed 8 bases from V and 5 bases from J; junction bases left unmatched: 5. Germline V gene sequence: CDR1 SNHLY, CDR2 FYNNEI. The CDR3 length is 13 residues. The CDR3 DNA is TGTGCCAGCCCCACTAGCGGACAAAACATTCAGTACTTC. Translating gives CASPTSGQNIQYF.

This clonotype was recorded a few times. The chain couples TRBV14 to TRBJ2-7; 10 nucleotides line up with TRBD1. Germline lookup yields CDR1 SGHDN and CDR2 FVKESK. V lost 3 bases, J lost 4 bases, and 3 bases stayed unmatched. This CDR3 has 14 amino acids. CDR3 nucleotides: TGTGCCAGCAGCCATGGGACAGGGGAATACGAGCAGTACTTC. This translates into CASSHGTGEYEQYF.

This clonotype was observed at least ten times. This chain links TRBV7-3 with TRBJ2-5; 9 bases map to TRBD2. CDR1 SGHTA and CDR2 FQGTGA come from the germline V gene. The CDR3 extends over 13 amino acids. Trimming took 5 bases from V and 5 from J; bases not matched to a gene: 3. The CDR3 spells CASSLAGLETQYF. CDR3 bases: TGTGCCAGCAGCCTAGCGGGATTGGAGACCCAGTACTTC.

This clonotype was recorded a few times. The chain employs TRBV19 and TRBJ1-2, with D perhaps TRBD1 (5 bases). Trimming cost V 7 bases and J 6 bases, with 15 bases left between them. The CDR3 is 13 residues long. Germline loops: CDR1 LNHDA, CDR2 SQIVND (reference sequence). CDR3 in amino acids: CASTYGGRDGYTF. Written as DNA, the CDR3 is TGTGCCAGTACCTATGGCGGCAGGGATGGCTACACCTTC. The entire variable domain, with the rest obtained from reference TRBV19 and TRBJ1-2, is as follows: DGGITQSPKYLFRKEGQNVTLSCEQNLNHDAMYWYRQDPGQGLRLIYYSQIVNDFQKGDIAEGYSVSREKKESFPLTVTSAQKNPTAFYLCASTYGGRDGYTFGSGTRLTVV.

In its sample, this clonotype was seen many times. The chain's CDR3 is CASILSTGSNEQFF. The CDR3 coding sequence is TGTGCCAGCATTCTCTCCACTGGGTCGAATGAGCAGTTCTTC. The chain couples TRBV12-3 or TRBV12-4 to TRBJ2-1, with D uncertain. Trimming left V 7 bases short and J 7 bases short, with 17 bases between. The CDR3 totals 14 residues.

In its sample, this clonotype was seen a few times. This chain joins TRBV18 and TRBJ2-7; a weak D match, TRBD2 (6 bases). Germline loops: CDR1 KGHSH, CDR2 LQKENI. V was clipped by 3 bases and J by 5 bases, with 8 bases between them. This CDR3 is 12 amino acids long. The CDR3 DNA reads as TGTGCCAGCTCACCGACTAGTCACGAGCAGTACTTC. This codes for CASSPTSHEQYF. The full variable domain, in which reference TRBV18 and TRBJ2-7 provide the parts outside the CDR3, is NAGVMQNPRHLVRRRGQEARLRCSPMKGHSHVYWYRQLPEEGLKFMVYLQKENIIDESGMPKERFSAEFPKEGPSILRIQQVVRGDSAAYFCASSPTSHEQYFGPGTRLTVT.

This clonotype was counted at least ten times. CDR3 DNA sequence: TGTGCCAGCAGTAGCGGGAGTGAGGCGGATACGCAGTATTTT. Translation: CASSSGSEADTQYF. The chain combines TRBV7-3 with TRBJ2-3, with 9 bases aligning to TRBD2. J gave up 6 bases and V 6 bases, and 7 bases lay outside the gene matches. This CDR3 has 14 amino acids. Germline CDR1 is SGHTA and CDR2 is FQGTGA.

J is TRBJ2-5 and V is TRBV2; 15 bases fit TRBD2. The CDR3 loop spans 18 amino acids. The J segment lost 1 base and the V segment lost 5 bases, leaving 8 bases of the junction unmatched. Germline CDR1 and CDR2: SNHLY and FYNNEI. Here the CDR3 DNA reads TGTGCCAGCAGTCAACCGGGACTAGCGGGAGGAAGCCAAGAGACCCAGTACTTC. Translation gives CASSQPGLAGGSQETQYF. The complete variable domain, with remaining parts taken from reference TRBV2 and TRBJ2-5, reads EPEVTQTPSHQVTQMGQEVILRCVPISNHLYFYWYRQILGQKVEFLVSFYNNEISEKSEIFDDQFSVERPDGSNFTLKIRSTKLEDSAMYFCASSQPGLAGGSQETQYFGPGTRLLVL.

This clonotype was seen at least ten times. This chain connects TRBV27 to TRBJ2-2, with TRBD1 matching over 7 bases. With 5 bases clipped from V and 2 bases from J, the junction kept 8 bases outside the gene matches. The V gene's germline CDR1 is MNHEY and CDR2 SMNVEV (reference sequence). This CDR3 comprises 16 residues. For the CDR3, the DNA is TGTGCCAGCAGTCGAAGGGACAGATTAAACACCGGGGAGCTGTTTTTT. This gives the protein CASSRRDRLNTGELFF.

This clonotype was counted ten times or more. The rearrangement links TRBV5-1 to TRBJ2-5, with D unresolved. The CDR3 contains 14 residues. The germline V and J ends were trimmed by 3 bases and 4 bases, with 13 bases remaining between them. Per the germline V gene, CDR1 is SGHRS and CDR2 is YFSETQ. As DNA, the CDR3 is TGCGCCAGCAGCTGGAAGCTAGGATCAGAGACCCAGTACTTC. Protein product: CASSWKLGSETQYF. The whole variable domain, filled in from reference TRBV5-1 and TRBJ2-5, reads KAGVTQTPRYLIKTRGQQVTLSCSPISGHRSVSWYQQTPGQGLQFLFEYFSETQRNKGNFPGRFSGRQFSNSRSEMNVSTLELGDSALYLCASSWKLGSETQYFGPGTRLLVL.

V and J are TRBV7-8 and TRBJ2-5, with D perhaps assigned TRBD1 or TRBD2 (5 bases each). The CDR3 has 16 amino acids. Germline V gene sequence: CDR1 SGHVS, CDR2 FQNEAQ. Deletions cut 4 bases from V and 4 bases from J, with 19 bases between. The CDR3 DNA follows: TGTGCCAGCAGCTCATACCGGGACCCCCGGGGAGAGACCCAGTACTTC. Protein: CASSSYRDPRGETQYF.

This chain connects TRBV19 to TRBJ2-7; TRBD1 matches 10 bases. CDR1 is LNHDA and CDR2 is SQIVND in the germline V gene (reference sequence). The CDR3 totals 13 residues. The CDR3 DNA reads as TGTGCTACCCGACAGGGGGCATCCTACGAGCAGTACTTC. This encodes CATRQGASYEQYF.

This sequence joins TRBV5-1 and TRBJ2-1; no clear D. The length of the CDR3 is 11 residues. V lost 3 bases to trimming and J lost 8 bases, with 6 bases between them. Germline lookup yields CDR1 SGHRS and CDR2 YFSETQ. CDR3 nucleotides: TGCGCCAGCAGCTATTCGGATGAGCAGTTCTTC. It encodes CASSYSDEQFF.

This clonotype was detected a few times. V and J are TRBV9 and TRBJ2-1, with 7 nucleotides matching TRBD1. Trimming removed 0 bases from V and 6 bases from J; junction bases left unmatched: 9. Germline CDR1 and CDR2: SGDLS and YYNGEE. The CDR3 loop spans 16 amino acids. This CDR3 reads CASSVGGRGLSNEQFF. CDR3 bases: TGTGCCAGCAGCGTAGGGGGAAGGGGGCTGAGCAATGAGCAGTTCTTC.

This clonotype was recorded many times. This chain connects TRBV12-3 or TRBV12-4 to TRBJ1-1, with a tentative D call TRBD1 (5 bases). The CDR3 contains 13 residues. V lost 6 bases, J lost 3 bases, and 11 bases lay in between. CDR3 nucleotide sequence: TGTGCCAGCAGCGGGGGTGGCGACACTGAAGCTTTCTTT. It translates to CASSGGGDTEAFF.

This clonotype was detected many times. The V and J genes are TRBV12-3 or TRBV12-4 and TRBJ2-5, with D perhaps matching TRBD1 or TRBD2 (5 bases each). V was clipped by 6 bases and J by 2 bases, with 16 bases between them. This CDR3 comprises 15 residues. The CDR3 protein is CASRIGTQPQETQYF. CDR3 in DNA: TGTGCCAGCAGGATAGGGACCCAACCTCAAGAGACCCAGTACTTC.

CDR3 protein: CSVSHGYEQYF. The CDR3 DNA is TGCAGCGTTTCACATGGATACGAGCAGTACTTC. The V gene is TRBV29-1, the J gene TRBJ2-7; D is unresolved. Germline V CDR1 and CDR2: SQVTM, ANQGSEA. Trimming took off 5 bases at V and 4 bases at J, with 9 bases between the two ends. This CDR3 is built from 11 residues.

There are many counts of this clonotype. V is TRBV27 and J is TRBJ2-1, with TRBD2 matching over 15 bases. Germline V CDR1 and CDR2: MNHEY, SMNVEV (reference sequence). Trimming cost V 7 bases and J 0 bases; bases outside gene matches: 7. This CDR3 has 18 amino acids. CDR3 sequence (DNA): TGTGCCAGCAATTCGGGACTAGCGGGAGGCGTCTCCTACAATGAGCAGTTCTTC. It encodes CASNSGLAGGVSYNEQFF.

The chain carries TRBV12-3 or TRBV12-4 and TRBJ2-5; D uncertain. Trimming removed 7 bases at V and 3 bases at J, with 15 bases between. This CDR3 has 14 amino acids. DNA of the CDR3: TGTGCCAGCACCCTACGACTGCAGGAAGAGACCCAGTACTTC. Translated, it gives CASTLRLQEETQYF.

There are many counts of this clonotype. The gene calls are TRBV25-1 and TRBJ2-1; 13 positions match TRBD2. The J segment lost 6 bases and the V segment lost 6 bases, leaving 20 bases of the junction unmatched. Germline lookup yields CDR1 MGHDK and CDR2 SYGVNS. The CDR3 has 20 residues. CDR3: CASSPPPGLAGMKLGNEQFF. DNA of the CDR3: TGTGCCAGCAGCCCTCCTCCGGGACTAGCGGGAATGAAGTTGGGCAATGAGCAGTTCTTC.

This clonotype was counted many times. The rearrangement links TRBV7-2 to TRBJ2-5; D is tentatively TRBD1 or TRBD2 (5 bases each). In germline, CDR1 is SGHTA, CDR2 FQGNSA. The CDR3 has 15 residues. Trimming took 5 bases from V and 5 from J, leaving 18 bases between them. The CDR3 sequence is CASSRGKQGGETQYF. The DNA of the CDR3 is TGTGCCAGCAGCCGCGGAAAGCAGGGCGGGGAGACCCAGTACTTC.

This clonotype was seen repeatedly, ten times or more. The chain links TRBV20-1 to TRBJ2-3, with 10 bases fitting TRBD2. V shed 2 bases, J shed 8 bases, and the junction held 4 bases outside the gene matches. CDR1 DFQATT and CDR2 SNEGSKA come from the germline V gene (reference sequence). The CDR3 sequence is 13 residues long. The CDR3 region has the DNA TGCAGTGCTAGAAGGAGGACTAGCGGTACGCAGTATTTT. Translation: CSARRRTSGTQYF.

This clonotype was detected many times. The J gene is TRBJ1-1, the V gene TRBV2; weak D call: TRBD1 (5 bases). V dropped 7 bases and J dropped 5 bases, with 17 bases sitting between them. CDR1 is SNHLY, CDR2 FYNNEI, per germline. The CDR3 is made up of 14 amino acids. CDR3 sequence: CASKQEPIGTEAFF. The CDR3, as DNA: TGTGCCAGCAAACAGGAACCGATTGGAACTGAAGCTTTCTTT.

The V and J genes are TRBV9 and TRBJ2-6; 9 bases map to TRBD1. The germline V gene encodes CDR1 SGDLS and CDR2 YYNGEE. Germline trimming cut 3 bases from V and 2 bases from J; bases unmatched to any gene: 9. The CDR3 runs to 18 residues. The CDR3 DNA is TGTGCCAGCAGCGAACCACTGGACAGGGGAGCTGGGGCCAACGTCCTGACTTTC. This gives the protein CASSEPLDRGAGANVLTF.

This clonotype was detected many times. The chain couples TRBV20-1 to TRBJ2-1; no definite D call. The CDR3 is 14 amino acids. V gave up 5 bases and J gave up 4 bases, with 15 bases separating them. The germline CDR1 and CDR2 sequences are DFQATT and SNEGSKA (reference sequence). This chain's CDR3 is CSAPGRGRYNEQFF. CDR3 coding DNA: TGCAGTGCTCCCGGAAGAGGCCGATACAATGAGCAGTTCTTC.